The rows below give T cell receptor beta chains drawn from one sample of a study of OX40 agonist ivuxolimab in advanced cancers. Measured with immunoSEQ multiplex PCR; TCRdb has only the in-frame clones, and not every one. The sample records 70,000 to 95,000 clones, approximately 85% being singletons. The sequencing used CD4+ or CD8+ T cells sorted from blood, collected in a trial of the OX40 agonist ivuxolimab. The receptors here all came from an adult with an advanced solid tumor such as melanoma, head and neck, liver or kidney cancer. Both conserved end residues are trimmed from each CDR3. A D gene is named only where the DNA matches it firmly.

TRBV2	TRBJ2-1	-	ASSVLRLSYNEQF
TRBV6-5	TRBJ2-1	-	ASSYSRGYNEQF
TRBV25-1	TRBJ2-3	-	ASSPPSSSTDTQY
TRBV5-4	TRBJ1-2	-	ASSRGLENYGYT
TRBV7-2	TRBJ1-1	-	ASSFIGVRTEAF
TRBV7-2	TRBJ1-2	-	ASSRRGLYGYT
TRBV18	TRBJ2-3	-	ASSPPADTQY
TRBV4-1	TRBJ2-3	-	ASSQGRFTDTQY
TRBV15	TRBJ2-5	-	ATSPQGQNQETQY
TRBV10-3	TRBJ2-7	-	AISESGDHSYEQY
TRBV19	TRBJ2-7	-	ASRESRSYEQY
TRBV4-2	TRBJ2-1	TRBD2	ASSQQQLLAGVGNEQF
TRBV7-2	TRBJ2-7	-	ASSVQGGGIYEQY
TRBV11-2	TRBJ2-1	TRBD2	ASSRLLAGGRRGQF
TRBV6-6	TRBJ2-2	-	ASSPSGLTGELF
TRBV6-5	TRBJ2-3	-	ASTRSISTDTQY
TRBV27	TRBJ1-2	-	ASSLSGRGPTNYGYT
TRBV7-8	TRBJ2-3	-	ASSYFAREDTQY
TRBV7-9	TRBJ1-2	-	ASSLALSPSGYT
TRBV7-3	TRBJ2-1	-	ASSLTWVGLHSNEQF
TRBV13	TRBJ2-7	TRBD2	ASSSPGLAYEQY
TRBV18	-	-	ASSPGGTVSYEQY
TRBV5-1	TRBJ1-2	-	ASSLEGYAYGYT
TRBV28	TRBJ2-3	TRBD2	ASSSEGLAGVSTDTQY
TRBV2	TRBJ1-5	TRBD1	ASSAGQGHQPQH
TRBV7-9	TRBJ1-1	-	ASSLGAWTEAF
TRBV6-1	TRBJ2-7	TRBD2	ASSESRGGYEQY
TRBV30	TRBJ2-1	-	AWSGHPTASEQF
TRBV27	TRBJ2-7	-	ASSQRQAAYEQY
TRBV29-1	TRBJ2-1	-	SVEVASETL
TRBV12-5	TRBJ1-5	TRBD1	ASGLRGRQPQH
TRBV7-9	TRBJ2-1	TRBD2	ASSLGTSAYNEQF
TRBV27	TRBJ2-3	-	ASSRPGIISEDTQY
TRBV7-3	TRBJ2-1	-	ASGWGNEQF
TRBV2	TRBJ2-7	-	ASVRGREDTEQY
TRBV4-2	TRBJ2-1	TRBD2	ASSQEREGSYNEQF
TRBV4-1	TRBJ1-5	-	ASSQGRWARQPQH